This TCR beta chain came from a study of shared clonotypes between healthy human individuals. The study's findings and limits: A generally larger estimated richness was seen in naive subsets than in memory subsets. Donor scarcity curtailed the genetic and exposure-history diversity represented herein. Generation probabilities of non-shared clonotypes were lower (relative to those shared by all four donors).

Sequenced by immunoSEQ multiplex PCR; TCRdb stores in-frame clones only, minus some. The table shows just over 2,000,000 clones, with approximately 95% occurring only once. Comments on this clone: Antigen: not known. Other nucleotide sequences in the sample specify the same CDR3.

A CD45RA+ naive subset and a CD45RA-negative memory subset were split from CD4+ cells. Germline CDR1 SEHNR, CDR2 FQNEAQ (reference sequence). This CDR3 is built from 13 residues. V was shortened by 2 bases and J by 1 base, with 4 bases between the two germline ends. The source material was naive CD4+ T cells sorted from blood. The sample's subset: CD45RA+ positively selected. This TCR was recovered from a man between 18 and 29 years old in good health. This sequence joins TRBV7-9 and TRBJ2-3; D is ambiguous. CDR3 DNA: TGTGCCAGCAGCTTAACAGGCACAGATACGCAGTATTTT. Translating gives CASSLTGTDTQYF.